This TCR beta chain was obtained from a study of radiotherapy plus CTLA-4 blockade in lung cancer. Study-level results: After treatment with radiotherapy plus ipilimumab, TCR clones that came from the tumor expanded in blood.

The CDR3 spans 17 residues. Looked up from germline, CDR1 is KGHSH and CDR2 is LQKENI. V lost 3 bases, J lost 0 bases, and 4 bases stayed unmatched. Clones were sequenced by immunoSEQ multiplex PCR, and TCRdb holds only the in-frame ones, with some missing. The sample holds 77,000 or so clones, roughly 74% seen once. As for this clone: Antigen unknown.

The V call is TRBV18, the J call TRBJ2-1; 11 positions agree with TRBD2. This receptor was identified in a human donor with non-small cell lung cancer whose response to radiotherapy plus ipilimumab could not be evaluated. This specimen consisted of peripheral blood, obtained from a patient treated with radiotherapy plus ipilimumab. CDR3 sequence (DNA): TGTGCCAGCTCACCCCAACTAGCGGGGGTCTCCTACAATGAGCAGTTCTTC. It yields the protein CASSPQLAGVSYNEQFF.